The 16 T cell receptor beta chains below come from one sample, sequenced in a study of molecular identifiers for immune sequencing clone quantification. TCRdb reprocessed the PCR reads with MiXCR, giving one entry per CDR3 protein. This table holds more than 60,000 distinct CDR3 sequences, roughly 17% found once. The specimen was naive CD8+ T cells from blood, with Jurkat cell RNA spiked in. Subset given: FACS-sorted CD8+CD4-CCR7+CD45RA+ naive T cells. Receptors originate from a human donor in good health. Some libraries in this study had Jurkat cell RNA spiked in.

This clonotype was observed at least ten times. The CDR3 nucleotides read TGTGCCAGCAGCCCACTTTCGGGAAGCATTGAGCAGTTCTTC. Its translation is CASSPLSGSIEQFF. J is TRBJ2-1 and V is TRBV4-2, with D perhaps TRBD2 (5 bases). The germline V gene encodes CDR1 LGHNA and CDR2 YNFKEQ. Between the trimmed V and J ends, which lost 4 bases and 9 bases, there was a span of 16 bases. This CDR3 has 14 residues.

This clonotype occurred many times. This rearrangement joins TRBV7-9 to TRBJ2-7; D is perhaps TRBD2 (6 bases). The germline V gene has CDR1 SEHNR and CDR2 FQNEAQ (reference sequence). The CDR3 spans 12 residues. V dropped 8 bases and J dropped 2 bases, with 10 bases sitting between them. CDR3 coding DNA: TGTGCCAGCCTGGGGGGAGCCTACGAGCAGTACTTC. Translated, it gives CASLGGAYEQYF.

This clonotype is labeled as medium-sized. DNA of the CDR3: TGCAGCGTATTTAAATGGACTAGCGGTTCGACAGATACGCAGTATTTT. Amino acid sequence: CSVFKWTSGSTDTQYF. The chain recombines TRBV29-1 with TRBJ2-3, with 10 positions matching TRBD2. V shed 6 bases and J 3 bases; nucleotides not matched to a gene: 12. Germline CDR1 reads SQVTM; CDR2 reads ANQGSEA. The CDR3 is 16 amino acids.

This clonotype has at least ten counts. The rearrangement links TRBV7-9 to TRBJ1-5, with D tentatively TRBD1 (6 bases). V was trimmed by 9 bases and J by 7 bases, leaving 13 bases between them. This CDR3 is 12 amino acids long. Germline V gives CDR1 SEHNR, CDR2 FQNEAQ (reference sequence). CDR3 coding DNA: TGTGCCAGTCAGGGGAATGGACAGCCCCAGCATTTT. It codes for CASQGNGQPQHF.

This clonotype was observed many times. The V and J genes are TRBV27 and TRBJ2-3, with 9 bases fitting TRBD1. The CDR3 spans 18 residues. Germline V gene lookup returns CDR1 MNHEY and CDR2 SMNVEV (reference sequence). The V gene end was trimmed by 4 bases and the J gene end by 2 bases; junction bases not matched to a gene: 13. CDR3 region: CASSYLSQGTGTTDTQYF. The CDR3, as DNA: TGTGCCAGCAGTTACCTGTCGCAAGGGACAGGGACCACAGATACGCAGTATTTT.

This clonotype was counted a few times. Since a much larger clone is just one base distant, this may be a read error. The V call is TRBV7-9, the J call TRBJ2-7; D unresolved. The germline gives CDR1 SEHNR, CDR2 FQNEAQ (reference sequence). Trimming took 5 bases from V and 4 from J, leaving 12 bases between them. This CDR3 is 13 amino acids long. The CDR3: CASSQTPPYEQYF. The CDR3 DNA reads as TGTGCCAGCAGCCAAACCCCCCCGTACGAGCAGTACTTC.

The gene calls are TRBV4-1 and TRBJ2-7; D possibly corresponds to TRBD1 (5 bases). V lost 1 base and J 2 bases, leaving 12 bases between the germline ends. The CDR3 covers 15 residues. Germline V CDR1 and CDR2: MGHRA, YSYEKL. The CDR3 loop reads CASSQVPRDTYEQYF. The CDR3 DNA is TGCGCCAGCAGCCAAGTTCCCAGGGATACCTACGAGCAGTACTTC.

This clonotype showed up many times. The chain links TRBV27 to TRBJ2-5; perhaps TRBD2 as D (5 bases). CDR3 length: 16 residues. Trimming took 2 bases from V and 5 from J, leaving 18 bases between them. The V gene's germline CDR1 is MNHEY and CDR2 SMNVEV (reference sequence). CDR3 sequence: CASSLLSSSVIETQYF. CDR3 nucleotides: TGTGCCAGCAGTTTACTAAGTAGTAGCGTAATTGAGACCCAGTACTTC.

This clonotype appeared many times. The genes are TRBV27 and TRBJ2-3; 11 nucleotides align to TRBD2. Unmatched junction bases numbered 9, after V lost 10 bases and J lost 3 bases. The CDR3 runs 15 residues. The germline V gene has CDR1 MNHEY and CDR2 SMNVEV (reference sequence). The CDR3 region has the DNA TGTGCCACCCGCCTTACTAGCGGGAGAACAGATACGCAGTATTTT. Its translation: CATRLTSGRTDTQYF.

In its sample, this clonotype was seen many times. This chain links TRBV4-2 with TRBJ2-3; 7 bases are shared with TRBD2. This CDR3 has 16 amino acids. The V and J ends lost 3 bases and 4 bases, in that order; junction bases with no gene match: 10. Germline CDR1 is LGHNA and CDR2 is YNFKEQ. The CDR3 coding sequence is TGTGCCAGCAGCCAGGGAGGCGGGAGCTTAGCAGATACGCAGTATTTT. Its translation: CASSQGGGSLADTQYF.

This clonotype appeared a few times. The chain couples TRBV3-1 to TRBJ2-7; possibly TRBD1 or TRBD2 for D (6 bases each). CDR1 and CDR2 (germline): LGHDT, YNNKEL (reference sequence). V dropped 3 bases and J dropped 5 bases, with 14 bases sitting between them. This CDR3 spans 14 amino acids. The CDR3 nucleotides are TGTGCCAGCAGCCACCAGGGGAGGAAGGACGAGCAGTACTTC. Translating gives CASSHQGRKDEQYF.

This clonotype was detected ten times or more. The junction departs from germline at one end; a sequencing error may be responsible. CDR3 nucleotides: TGCAGCGTCGAAGGTAGCCCAGAAGAAACATTGGGGACCCAGTACTTC. This gives the protein CSVEGSPEETLGTQYF. The chain combines TRBV29-1 with TRBJ2-5; D ambiguous. Germline loops: CDR1 SQVTM, CDR2 ANQGSEA. The CDR3 has 16 amino acids.

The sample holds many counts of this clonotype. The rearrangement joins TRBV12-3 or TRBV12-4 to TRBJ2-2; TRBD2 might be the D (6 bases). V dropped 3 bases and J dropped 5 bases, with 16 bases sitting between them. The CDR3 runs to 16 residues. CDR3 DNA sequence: TGTGCCAGCAGTTTTCCCCGGGATGCGGGAACCGGGGAGCTGTTTTTT. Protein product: CASSFPRDAGTGELFF.

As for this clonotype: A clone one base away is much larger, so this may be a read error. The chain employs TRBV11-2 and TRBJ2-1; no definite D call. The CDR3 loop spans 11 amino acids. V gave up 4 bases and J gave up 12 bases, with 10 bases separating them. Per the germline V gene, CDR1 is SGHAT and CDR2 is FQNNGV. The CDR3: CASSSVHGQFF. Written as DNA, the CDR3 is TGTGCCAGCAGCTCCGTCCATGGGCAGTTCTTC.

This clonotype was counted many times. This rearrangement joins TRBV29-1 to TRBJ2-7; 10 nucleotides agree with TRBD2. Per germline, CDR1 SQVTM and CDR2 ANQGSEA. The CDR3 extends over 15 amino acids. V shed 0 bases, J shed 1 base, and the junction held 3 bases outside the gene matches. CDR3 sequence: CSVEDRAGGSYEQYF. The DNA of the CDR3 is TGCAGCGTTGAAGACCGAGCGGGAGGGTCCTACGAGCAGTACTTC.

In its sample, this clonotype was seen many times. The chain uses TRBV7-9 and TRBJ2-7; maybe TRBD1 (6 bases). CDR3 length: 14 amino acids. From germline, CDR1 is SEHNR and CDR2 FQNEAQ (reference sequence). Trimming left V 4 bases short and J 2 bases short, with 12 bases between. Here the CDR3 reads CASSSGVAAYEQYF. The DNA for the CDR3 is TGTGCCAGCAGCTCAGGGGTAGCTGCCTACGAGCAGTACTTC.